This entry concerns a single T cell receptor beta chain. Sequencing used immunoSEQ multiplex PCR; TCRdb keeps in-frame clones, though not all of them. The data hold 85,000 to 130,000 clones, with over 75% observed a single time. This entry belongs to a study of OX40 agonist ivuxolimab in advanced cancers. The wider study: Past anti-PD-1, anti-PD-L1 or anti-CTLA-4 therapy was accepted, and 35% to 45% had received some.

The germline V and J ends were trimmed by 5 bases and 8 bases, with 18 bases remaining between them. CDR1 and CDR2 (germline): SGHTA, FQGNSA. There are 14 residues in the CDR3. This sequence joins TRBV7-2 and TRBJ1-1; a weak D match, TRBD1 (5 bases). The input for sequencing was CD4+ or CD8+ T cells sorted from blood, taken in a trial of the OX40 agonist ivuxolimab. The TCR comes from an adult with an advanced solid tumor such as melanoma, head and neck, liver or kidney cancer. CDR3 residues: CASSPLGTREEAFF. The CDR3 DNA is TGTGCCAGCAGCCCCCTAGGAACCAGGGAAGAAGCTTTCTTT.